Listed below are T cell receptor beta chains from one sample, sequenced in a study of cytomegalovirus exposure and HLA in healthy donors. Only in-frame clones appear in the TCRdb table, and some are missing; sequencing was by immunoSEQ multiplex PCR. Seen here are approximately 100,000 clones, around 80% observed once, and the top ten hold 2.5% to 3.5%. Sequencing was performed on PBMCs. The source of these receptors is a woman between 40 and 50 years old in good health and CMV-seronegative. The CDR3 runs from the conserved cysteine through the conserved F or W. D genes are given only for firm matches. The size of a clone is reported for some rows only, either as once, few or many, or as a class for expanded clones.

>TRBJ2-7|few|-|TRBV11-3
TGTGCCAGCAGCTACCAAACGGGAGAGCAGTACTTC
CASSYQTGEQYF
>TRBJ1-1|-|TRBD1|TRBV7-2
TGTGCCAGCAGCCCCCAGGGGGTAGGGTATGGCACTGAAGCTTTCTTT
CASSPQGVGYGTEAFF
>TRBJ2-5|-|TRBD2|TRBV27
TGTGCCAGCAGTTTAGGGACTAGTGACGGGGAGACCCAGTACTTC
CASSLGTSDGETQYF
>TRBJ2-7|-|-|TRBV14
TGTGCCAGCAGCAACAACAGGAGGGCTGCCCACGAGCAGTACTTC
CASSNNRRAAHEQYF
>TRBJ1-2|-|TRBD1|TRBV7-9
TGTGCCAGCACCTCTGGACAGGGCGGGTATGGCTACACCTTC
CASTSGQGGYGYTF
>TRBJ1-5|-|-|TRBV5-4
TGTGCCAGCAGCCTGGCCGGAGCTGGTAATCAGCCCCAGCATTTT
CASSLAGAGNQPQHF
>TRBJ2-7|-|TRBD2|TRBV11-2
TGTGCCAGCAGCTTCGGGGGGACGGGAACCTACGAGCAGTACTTC
CASSFGGTGTYEQYF
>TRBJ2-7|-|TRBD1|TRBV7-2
TGTGCCAGCAGCTTAGCGCTGGCCGGGACAGGAGTGAAACCCTACGAGCAGTACTTC
CASSLALAGTGVKPYEQYF
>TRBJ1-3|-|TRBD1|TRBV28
TGTGCCAGCAGCCGGGGGACAGGGGTGGGAAACACCATATATTTT
CASSRGTGVGNTIYF
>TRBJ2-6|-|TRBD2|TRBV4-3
TGCGCCAGCAGCCACGACCCGGGACTAGCGGGAGCAGGGGCCAACGTCCTGACTTTC
CASSHDPGLAGAGANVLTF
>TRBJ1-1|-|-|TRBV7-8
TGTGCCAGCAGCTCTGACAGGTTCACTGAAGCTTTCTTT
CASSSDRFTEAFF
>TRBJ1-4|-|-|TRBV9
TGTGCCAGCAGCTTTCGCGGACACCTTAATGAAAAACTGTTTTTT
CASSFRGHLNEKLFF